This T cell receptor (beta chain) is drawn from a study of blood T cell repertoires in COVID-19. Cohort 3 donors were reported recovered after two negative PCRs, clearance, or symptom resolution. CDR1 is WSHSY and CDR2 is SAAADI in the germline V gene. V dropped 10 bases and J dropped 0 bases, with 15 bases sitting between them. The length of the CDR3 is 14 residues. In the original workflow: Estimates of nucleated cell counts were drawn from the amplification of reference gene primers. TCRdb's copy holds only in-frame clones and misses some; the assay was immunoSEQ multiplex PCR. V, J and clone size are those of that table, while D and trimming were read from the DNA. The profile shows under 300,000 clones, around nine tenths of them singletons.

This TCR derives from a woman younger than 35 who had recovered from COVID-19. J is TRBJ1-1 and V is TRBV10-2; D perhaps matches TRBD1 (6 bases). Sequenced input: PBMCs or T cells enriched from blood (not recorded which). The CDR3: CATTGGAMNTEAFF. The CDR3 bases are TGCGCCACCACGGGGGGGGCCATGAACACTGAAGCTTTCTTT.